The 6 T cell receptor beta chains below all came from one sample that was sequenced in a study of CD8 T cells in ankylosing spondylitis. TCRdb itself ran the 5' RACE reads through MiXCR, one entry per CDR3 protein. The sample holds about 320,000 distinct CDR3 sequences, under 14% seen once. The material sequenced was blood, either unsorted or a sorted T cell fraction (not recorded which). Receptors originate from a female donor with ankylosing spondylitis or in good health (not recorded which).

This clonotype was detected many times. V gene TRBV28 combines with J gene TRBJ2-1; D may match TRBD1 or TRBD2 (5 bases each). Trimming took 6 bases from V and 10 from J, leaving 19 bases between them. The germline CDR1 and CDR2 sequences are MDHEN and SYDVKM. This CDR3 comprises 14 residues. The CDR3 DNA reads TGTGCCAGCAGCCCTCCTCAGGGACCGAAGGAGCAGTTCTTC. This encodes CASSPPQGPKEQFF.

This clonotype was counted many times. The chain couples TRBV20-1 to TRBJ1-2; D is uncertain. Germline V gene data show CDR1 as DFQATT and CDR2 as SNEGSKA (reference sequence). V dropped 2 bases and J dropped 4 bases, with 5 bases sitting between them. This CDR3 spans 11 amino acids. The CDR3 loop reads CSARPLYGYTF. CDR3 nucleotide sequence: TGCAGTGCTAGACCCCTCTATGGCTACACCTTC.

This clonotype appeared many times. The CDR3 reads CASSTRPWGTEAFF. CDR3 nucleotide sequence: TGTGCCAGCTCAACCAGGCCGTGGGGCACTGAAGCTTTCTTT. V and J are TRBV18 and TRBJ1-1; no firm D call. Germline assignment: CDR1 KGHSH and CDR2 LQKENI. This CDR3 region has 14 residues. V was pared by 5 bases and J by 4 bases, with 14 bases between.

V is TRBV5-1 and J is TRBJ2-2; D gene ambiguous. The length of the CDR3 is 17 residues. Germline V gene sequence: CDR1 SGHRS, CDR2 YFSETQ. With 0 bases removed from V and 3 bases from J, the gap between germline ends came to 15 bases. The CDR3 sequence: CASSLAAVQTYTGELFF. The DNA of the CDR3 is TGCGCCAGCAGCTTGGCGGCCGTTCAGACTTACACCGGGGAGCTGTTTTTT.

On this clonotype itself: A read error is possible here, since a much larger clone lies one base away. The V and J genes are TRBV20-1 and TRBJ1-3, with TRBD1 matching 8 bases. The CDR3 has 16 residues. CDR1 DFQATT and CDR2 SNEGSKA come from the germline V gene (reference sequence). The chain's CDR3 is CCAISRQGRSRNTIYF. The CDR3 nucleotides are TGCTGTGCCATATCCCGACAGGGGCGGTCTAGAAACACCATATATTTT.

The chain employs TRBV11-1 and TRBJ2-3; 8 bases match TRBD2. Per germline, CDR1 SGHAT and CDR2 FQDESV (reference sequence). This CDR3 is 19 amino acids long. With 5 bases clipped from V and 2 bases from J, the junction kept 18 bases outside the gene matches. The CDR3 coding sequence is TGTGCCAGCAGCCCCCCCGGGGGGGTAGCGGGGTCCTCCACAGATACGCAGTATTTT. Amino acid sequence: CASSPPGGVAGSSTDTQYF.